A selection of T cell receptor beta chains follows, all from one sample in a study of T cells expressing NK-cell markers. From its re-call of the 5' RACE reads, TCRdb lists each CDR3 protein once, without DNA. This table holds fewer than 400,000 distinct CDR3 sequences. Sequencing used blood T cells: a sorted CD56 or NKG2C T cell subset, CD4+ or CD8+ T cells, or bulk PBMC T cells (not recorded which). The receptor source for this set is a man aged 18-75 years in good health. CDR3s include the opening cysteine and the closing phenylalanine or tryptophan.

TRBJ2-1	TRBV7-6	CASSLAPSLGGGNEQFF
TRBJ1-2	TRBV2	CASTDIDGYTF
TRBJ1-1	TRBV3-1	CASSQDYGFLNTEAFF
TRBJ2-1	TRBV6-2/TRBV6-3	CASSFYGTGTSRRTFF
TRBJ1-6	TRBV6-5	CASSYSTRASSPLHF
TRBJ2-7	TRBV20-1	CSASLGTLYEQYF
TRBJ1-4	TRBV29-1	CSVLAGSTNEKLFF
TRBJ1-1	TRBV5-1	CASSPSYRVPNTEAFF
TRBJ2-3	TRBV27	CASSLTPRDTQYF
TRBJ2-3	TRBV5-1	CASSLGRGGTSTDTQYF
TRBJ2-1	TRBV6-1	CASSLDRGPYNEQFF
TRBJ1-6	TRBV20-1	CSATLARGNSPLHF
TRBJ1-5	TRBV12-3/TRBV12-4	CASSYNYRPLSTHF
TRBJ1-6	TRBV2	CASSEGYSPLHF
TRBJ2-2	TRBV5-1	CASSHGQGNTGGELFF
TRBJ2-1	TRBV15	CATSRGWMGTYNEQFF
TRBJ2-1	TRBV29-1	CSVEDPGGGFFSYNEQFF
TRBJ2-7	TRBV27	CASSLGGGRPTYEQYF
TRBJ2-1	TRBV20-1	CSARSPLAGSVGEQFF
TRBJ1-6	TRBV6-1	CASRGQGNSPLHF
TRBJ1-3	TRBV7-9	CASSLPGLRLSGNTIYF
TRBJ2-2	TRBV11-1	CASSPSMGQGVFGELFFF